This TCR beta chain was recovered during a study of chronic HIV infection and antiretroviral therapy (dated by TCRdb to the mid-2010s). The CDR1 and CDR2 encoded by the germline V gene are MDHEN and SYDVKM. V sheds 5 bases and J sheds 2 bases, leaving 13 bases between their ends. From its cysteine to its phenylalanine, the CDR3 spans 16 amino acids. CDR3 DNA is the only sequence kept; it has 48 bases, read in frame from the first base. Library preparation was by 5' RACE. This sample was sequenced with an Illumina MiSeq. TCRdb applied fastp at Q25 and MiXCR to the public reads, then kept only in-frame beta chains. Every CDR3 protein is listed once, alongside the most common genes and DNA of its rows. This sample holds about 38,000 distinct CDR3 sequences; roughly 8% were observed only once. The ten largest make up around 3% of the sample. This clonotype is labeled medium-sized (0.01 to 0.1%). Its antigen is currently not known. Base qualities are not recorded, but no much larger clone differs from it by a single base.

The rearranged chain carries TRBV28 and TRBJ2-6, with TRBD1 perhaps the D gene, on 5 matching bases. The clonotype was recovered from an adult who had HIV and had not received antiretroviral therapy, or was an uninfected healthy control (not recorded which). Sequenced input: peripheral blood. The DNA sequence is given as TGTGCCAGCAGTCCGCACTCAGGGACTGGGGCCAACGTCCTGACTTTC. The resulting protein is CASSPHSGTGANVLTF.